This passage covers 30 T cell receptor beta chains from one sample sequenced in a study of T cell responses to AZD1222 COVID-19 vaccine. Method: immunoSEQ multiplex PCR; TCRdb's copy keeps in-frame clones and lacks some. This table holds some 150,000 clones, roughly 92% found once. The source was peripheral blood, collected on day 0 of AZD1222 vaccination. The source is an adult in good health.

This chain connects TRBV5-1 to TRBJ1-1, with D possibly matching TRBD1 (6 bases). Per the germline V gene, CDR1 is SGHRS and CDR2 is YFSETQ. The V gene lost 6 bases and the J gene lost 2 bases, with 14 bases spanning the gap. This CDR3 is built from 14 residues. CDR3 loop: CASTPRTDNTEAFF. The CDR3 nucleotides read TGCGCCAGCACACCCCGGACAGACAACACTGAAGCTTTCTTT.

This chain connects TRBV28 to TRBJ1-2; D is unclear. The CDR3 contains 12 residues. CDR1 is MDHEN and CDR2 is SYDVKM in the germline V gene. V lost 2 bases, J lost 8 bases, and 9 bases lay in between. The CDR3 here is CASSLKAGGYTF. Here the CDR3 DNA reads TGTGCCAGCAGTTTAAAGGCGGGCGGCTACACCTTC.

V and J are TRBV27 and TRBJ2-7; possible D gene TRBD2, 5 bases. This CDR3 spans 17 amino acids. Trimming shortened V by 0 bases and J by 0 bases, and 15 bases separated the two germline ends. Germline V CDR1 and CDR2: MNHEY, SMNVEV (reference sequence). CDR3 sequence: CASSLSSSGALSYEQYF. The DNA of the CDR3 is TGTGCCAGCAGTTTATCTTCGAGCGGAGCCCTCTCCTACGAGCAGTACTTC.

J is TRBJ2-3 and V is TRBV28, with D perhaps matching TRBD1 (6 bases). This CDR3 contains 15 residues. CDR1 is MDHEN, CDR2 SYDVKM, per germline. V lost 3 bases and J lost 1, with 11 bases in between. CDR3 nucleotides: TGTGCCAGCAGTTTTCAGGGGTCGGGCACAGATACGCAGTATTTT. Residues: CASSFQGSGTDTQYF.

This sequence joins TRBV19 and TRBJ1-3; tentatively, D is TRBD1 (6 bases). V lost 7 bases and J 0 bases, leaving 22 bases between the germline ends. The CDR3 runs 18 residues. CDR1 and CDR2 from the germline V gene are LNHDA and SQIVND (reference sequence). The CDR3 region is CASTETRGARPSGNTIYF. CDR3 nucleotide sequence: TGTGCCAGTACTGAAACCAGGGGAGCCAGGCCCTCTGGAAACACCATATATTTT.

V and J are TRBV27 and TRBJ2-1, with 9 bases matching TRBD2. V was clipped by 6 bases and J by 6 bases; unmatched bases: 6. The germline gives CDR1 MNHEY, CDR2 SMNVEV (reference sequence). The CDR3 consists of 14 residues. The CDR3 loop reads CASRGSGGRNEQFF. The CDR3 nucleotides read TGTGCCAGCAGGGGTAGCGGGGGCCGCAATGAGCAGTTCTTC.

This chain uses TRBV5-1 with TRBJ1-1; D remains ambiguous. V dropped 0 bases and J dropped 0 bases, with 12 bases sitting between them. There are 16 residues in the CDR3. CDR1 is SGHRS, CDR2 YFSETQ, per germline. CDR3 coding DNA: TGCGCCAGCAGCTTGGCAATTTCAGAGATGAACACTGAAGCTTTCTTT. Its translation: CASSLAISEMNTEAFF.

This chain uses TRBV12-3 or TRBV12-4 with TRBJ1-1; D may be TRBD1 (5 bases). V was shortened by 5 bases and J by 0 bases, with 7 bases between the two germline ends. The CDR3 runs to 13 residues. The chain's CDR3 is CASSRQMNTEAFF. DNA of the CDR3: TGTGCCAGCAGTCGACAGATGAACACTGAAGCTTTCTTT.

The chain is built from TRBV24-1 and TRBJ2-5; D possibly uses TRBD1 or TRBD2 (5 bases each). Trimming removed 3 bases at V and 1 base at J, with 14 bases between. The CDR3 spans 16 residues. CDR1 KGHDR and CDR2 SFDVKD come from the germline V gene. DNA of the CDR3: TGTGCCACCAGTGATGCCGGGACGGACCTCCAAGAGACCCAGTACTTC. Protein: CATSDAGTDLQETQYF.

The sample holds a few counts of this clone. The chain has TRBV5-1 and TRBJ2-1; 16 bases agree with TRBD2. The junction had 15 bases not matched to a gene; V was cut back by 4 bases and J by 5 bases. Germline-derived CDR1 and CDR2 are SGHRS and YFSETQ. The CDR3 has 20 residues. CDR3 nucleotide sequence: TGCGCCAGCAGCCCTTCAGACGCGGGACTAGCGGGAGGGCCCGACAATGAGCAGTTCTTC. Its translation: CASSPSDAGLAGGPDNEQFF.

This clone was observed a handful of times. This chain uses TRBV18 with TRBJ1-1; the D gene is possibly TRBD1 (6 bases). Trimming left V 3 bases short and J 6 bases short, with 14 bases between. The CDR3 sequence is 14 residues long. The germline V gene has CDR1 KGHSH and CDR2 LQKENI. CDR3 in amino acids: CASSPTGRTAEAFF. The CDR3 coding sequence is TGTGCCAGCTCACCTACAGGGCGGACCGCTGAAGCTTTCTTT.

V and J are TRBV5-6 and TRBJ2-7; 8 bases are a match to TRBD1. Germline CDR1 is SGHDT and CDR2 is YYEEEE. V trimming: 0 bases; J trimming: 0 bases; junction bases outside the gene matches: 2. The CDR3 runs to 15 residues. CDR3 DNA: TGTGCCAGCAGCTTGGGTGGGACAGGCTCCTACGAGCAGTACTTC. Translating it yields CASSLGGTGSYEQYF.

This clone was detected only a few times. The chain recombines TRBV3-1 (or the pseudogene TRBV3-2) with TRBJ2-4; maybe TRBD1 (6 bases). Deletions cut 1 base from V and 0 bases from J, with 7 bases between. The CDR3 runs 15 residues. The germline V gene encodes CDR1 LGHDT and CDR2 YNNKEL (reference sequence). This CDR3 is CASSQGDIAKNIQYF. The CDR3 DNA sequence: TGTGCCAGCAGCCAAGGGGACATAGCCAAAAACATTCAGTACTTC.

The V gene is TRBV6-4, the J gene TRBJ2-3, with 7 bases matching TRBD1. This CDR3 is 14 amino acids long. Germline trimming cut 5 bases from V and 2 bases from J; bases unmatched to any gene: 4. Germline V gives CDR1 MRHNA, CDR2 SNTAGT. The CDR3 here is CASSLDRHTDTQYF. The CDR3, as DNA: TGTGCCAGCAGTTTGGACAGGCACACAGATACGCAGTATTTT.

The CDR3 spells CASARTRGSGFF. CDR3 DNA sequence: TGTGCCAGCGCCCGTACGCGGGGCTCGGGCTTTTTT. This rearrangement joins TRBV5-8 to TRBJ1-4, with D perhaps TRBD1 (5 bases). This CDR3 is built from 12 residues. Germline CDR1 reads SGHTS; CDR2 reads YDEGEE. Deletions cut 7 bases from V and 17 bases from J, with 21 bases between.

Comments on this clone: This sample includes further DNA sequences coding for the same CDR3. The CDR3 nucleotides are TGCGCCAGCAGCTTGGGACAGGGGTACAATGAGCAGTTCTTC. This codes for CASSLGQGYNEQFF. The J gene is TRBJ2-1, the V gene TRBV5-1; TRBD1 matches 8 bases. This CDR3 is 14 amino acids long. Germline assignment: CDR1 SGHRS and CDR2 YFSETQ. Germline trimming cut 0 bases from V and 4 bases from J; bases unmatched to any gene: 0.

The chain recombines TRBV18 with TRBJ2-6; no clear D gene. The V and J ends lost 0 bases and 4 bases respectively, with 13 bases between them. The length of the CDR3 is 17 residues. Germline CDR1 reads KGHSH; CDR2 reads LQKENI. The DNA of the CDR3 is TGTGCCAGCTCACCACCGCCCCCGCCGGCCGGGGCCAACGTCCTGACTTTC. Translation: CASSPPPPPAGANVLTF. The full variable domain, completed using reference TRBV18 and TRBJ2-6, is NAGVMQNPRHLVRRRGQEARLRCSPMKGHSHVYWYRQLPEEGLKFMVYLQKENIIDESGMPKERFSAEFPKEGPSILRIQQVVRGDSAAYFCASSPPPPPAGANVLTFGAGSRLTVL.

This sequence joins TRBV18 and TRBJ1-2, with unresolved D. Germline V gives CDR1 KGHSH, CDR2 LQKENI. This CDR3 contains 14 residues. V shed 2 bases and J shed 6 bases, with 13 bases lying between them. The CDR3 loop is CASSPYEALDGYTF. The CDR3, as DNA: TGTGCCAGCTCACCATATGAAGCTTTGGATGGCTACACCTTC.

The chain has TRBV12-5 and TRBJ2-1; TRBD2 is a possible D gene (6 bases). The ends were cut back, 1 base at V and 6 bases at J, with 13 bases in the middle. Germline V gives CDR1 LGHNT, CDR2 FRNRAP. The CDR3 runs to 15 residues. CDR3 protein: CASGLASTSPNEQFF. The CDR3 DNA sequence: TGTGCTAGTGGTTTGGCCTCGACTAGTCCCAATGAGCAGTTCTTC.

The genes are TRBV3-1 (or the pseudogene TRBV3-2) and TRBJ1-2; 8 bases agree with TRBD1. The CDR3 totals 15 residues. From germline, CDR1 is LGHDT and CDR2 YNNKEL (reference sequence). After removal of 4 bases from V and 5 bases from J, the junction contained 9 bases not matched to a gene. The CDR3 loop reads CASSLGQGGVYGYTF. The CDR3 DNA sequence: TGTGCCAGCAGCCTAGGACAGGGAGGGGTATATGGCTACACCTTC.

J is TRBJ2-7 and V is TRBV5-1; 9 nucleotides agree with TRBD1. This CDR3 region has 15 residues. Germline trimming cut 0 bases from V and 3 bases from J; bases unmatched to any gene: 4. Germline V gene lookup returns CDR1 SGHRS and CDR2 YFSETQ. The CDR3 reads CASSLATGGFYEQYF. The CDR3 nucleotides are TGCGCCAGCAGCTTGGCCACAGGGGGCTTCTACGAGCAGTACTTC.

CDR3 sequence reads: CASIYRPGFCNQPQHF. CDR3 sequence (DNA): TGTGCCAGCATTTACCGTCCAGGGTTTTGCAATCAGCCCCAGCATTTT. The gene calls are TRBV11-3 and TRBJ1-5; a possible D gene is TRBD1 (5 bases). Per the germline V gene, CDR1 is SGHNT and CDR2 is YENEEA. The CDR3 runs 16 residues. V lost 7 bases and J 2 bases, leaving 18 bases between the germline ends.

The CDR3 DNA sequence: TGTGCCAGCAGCCCCCACCCCGACCCAGCCAAAAACATTCAGTACTTC. This sequence encodes CASSPHPDPAKNIQYF. The chain couples TRBV21-1 to TRBJ2-4. TRBV21-1 is tagged as a pseudogene. The CDR3 length is 16 residues.

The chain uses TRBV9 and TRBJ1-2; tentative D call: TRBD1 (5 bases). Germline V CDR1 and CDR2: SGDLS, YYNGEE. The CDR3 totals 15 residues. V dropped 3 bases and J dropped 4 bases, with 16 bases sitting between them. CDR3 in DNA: TGTGCCAGCAGCGACCAGGGTACCGGGGCCTATGGCTACACCTTC. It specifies CASSDQGTGAYGYTF.

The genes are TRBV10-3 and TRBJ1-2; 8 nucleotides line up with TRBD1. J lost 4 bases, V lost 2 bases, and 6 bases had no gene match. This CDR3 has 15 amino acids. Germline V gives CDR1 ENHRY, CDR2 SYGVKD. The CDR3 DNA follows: TGTGCCATCAGTGAGGCCCGGGACAGGCCCTATGGCTACACCTTC. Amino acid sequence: CAISEARDRPYGYTF.

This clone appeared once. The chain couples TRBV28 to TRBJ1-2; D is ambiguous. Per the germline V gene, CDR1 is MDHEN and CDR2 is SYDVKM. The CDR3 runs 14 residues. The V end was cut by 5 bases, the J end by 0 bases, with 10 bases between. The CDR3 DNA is TGTGCCAGCAGTAAACAGCCGTCTAACTATGGCTACACCTTC. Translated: CASSKQPSNYGYTF.

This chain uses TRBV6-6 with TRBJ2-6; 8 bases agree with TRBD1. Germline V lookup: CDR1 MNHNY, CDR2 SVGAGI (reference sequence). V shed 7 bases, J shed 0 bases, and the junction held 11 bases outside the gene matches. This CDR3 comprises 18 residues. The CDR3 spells CASIRRTGKNSGANVLTF. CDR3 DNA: TGTGCCAGCATTCGACGGACAGGGAAAAACTCTGGGGCCAACGTCCTGACTTTC.

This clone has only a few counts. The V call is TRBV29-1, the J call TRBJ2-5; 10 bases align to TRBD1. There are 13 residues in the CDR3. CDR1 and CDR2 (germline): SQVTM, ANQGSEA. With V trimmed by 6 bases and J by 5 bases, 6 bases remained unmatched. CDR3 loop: CSVPGQGLETQYF. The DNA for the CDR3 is TGCAGCGTCCCGGGACAGGGGCTTGAGACCCAGTACTTC. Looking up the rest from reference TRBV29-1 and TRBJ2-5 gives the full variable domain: SAVISQKPSRDICQRGTSLTIQCQVDSQVTMMFWYRQQPGQSLTLIATANQGSEATYESGFVIDKFPISRPNLTFSTLTVSNMSPEDSSIYLCSVPGQGLETQYFGPGTRLLVL.

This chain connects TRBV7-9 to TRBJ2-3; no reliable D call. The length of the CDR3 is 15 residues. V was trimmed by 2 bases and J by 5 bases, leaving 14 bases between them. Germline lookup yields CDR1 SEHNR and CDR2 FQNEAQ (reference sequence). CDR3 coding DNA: TGTGCCAGCAGCTTATTCGCCAGACGAGGAGATACGCAGTATTTT. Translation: CASSLFARRGDTQYF.

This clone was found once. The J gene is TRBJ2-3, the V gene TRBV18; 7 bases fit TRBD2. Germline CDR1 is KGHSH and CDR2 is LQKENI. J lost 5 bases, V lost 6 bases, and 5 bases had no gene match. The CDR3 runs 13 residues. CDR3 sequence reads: CASSAGVEDTQYF. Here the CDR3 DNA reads TGTGCCAGCTCCGCGGGAGTGGAAGATACGCAGTATTTT.